This T cell receptor beta chain came from a study of graft-versus-host responses after intestinal transplantation. On the study more broadly: In this cohort, recipients had multivisceral, liver-intestinal, or isolated intestinal transplants. Every recipient had anti-thymocyte globulin induction and two to three years of tacrolimus plus steroids.

Findings and limits, study-wide: Patients who carried graft-donor T cell macrochimerism also had high graft-versus-host to host-versus-graft clonal ratios in their allografts. Peak levels of circulating GvH clones tracked with early post-transplant HvG declines.

Libraries were prepared by immunoSEQ multiplex PCR; TCRdb keeps only in-frame clonotypes and omits some of them. The sample has some 50,000 clones; 65% to 85% are singletons. As regards this clone: What it binds is not known.

The germline V and J ends were trimmed by 0 bases and 5 bases, with 13 bases remaining between them. The CDR3 sequence is 15 residues long. CDR1 is LNHNV and CDR2 is YYDKDF in the germline V gene (reference sequence). The V gene is TRBV15, the J gene TRBJ2-5; the D is unclear. Sequenced material: unstimulated CD4+ T cells sorted from spleen or lymph node cells, taken before transplant. This TCR came from a human donor who was the organ donor for an intestinal transplant. The CDR3 spells CATSRDNGPGETQYF. The CDR3 DNA is TGTGCCACCAGCAGAGATAATGGCCCCGGCGAGACCCAGTACTTC.